A selection of T cell receptor beta chains follows, all from one sample in a study of radiotherapy plus CTLA-4 blockade in lung cancer. Method: immunoSEQ multiplex PCR; TCRdb's copy keeps in-frame clones and lacks some. Found here are more than 75,000 clones, 80% to 85% of them singletons; the top ten hold roughly a quarter. Sequencing was performed on peripheral blood, taken from a patient treated with radiotherapy plus ipilimumab. Receptors originate from a human donor with non-small cell lung cancer that progressed on radiotherapy plus ipilimumab. CDR3s include the opening cysteine and the closing phenylalanine or tryptophan. The D gene is left open where the match is weak. Size is omitted from some rows. Given values are once, few, many or a class for expanded clones.

d_gene: .
abundance: .
v_gene: TRBV19
j_gene: TRBJ1-5
CDR3nt: TGTGCCAGTAGTGTCAGGGGTACGGGTCAGCCCCAGCATTTT
CDR3aa: CASSVRGTGQPQHF

d_gene: .
abundance: .
v_gene: TRBV21-1
j_gene: TRBJ2-1
CDR3nt: TGTGCCAGCAGCAAAGACAGGGAGGGGGAGCCCTACAATGAGCAGTTCTTC
CDR3aa: CASSKDREGEPYNEQFF

d_gene: .
abundance: .
v_gene: TRBV10-2
j_gene: TRBJ1-1
CDR3nt: TGCGCCACAGGTTGGGAGGACACTGAAGCTTTCTTT
CDR3aa: CATGWEDTEAFF

d_gene: .
abundance: .
v_gene: TRBV5-1
j_gene: TRBJ2-2
CDR3nt: TGCGCCAGCAGCTTACAGGGTAACACCGGGGAGCTGTTTTTT
CDR3aa: CASSLQGNTGELFF

d_gene: TRBD2
abundance: few
v_gene: TRBV10-1
j_gene: TRBJ2-1
CDR3nt: TGCGCCAGCAGCTTTAGCGGGAGGGCGGCGAATGAGCAGTTCTTC
CDR3aa: CASSFSGRAANEQFF

d_gene: .
abundance: .
v_gene: TRBV6-5
j_gene: TRBJ1-3
CDR3nt: TGTGCCAGCCGACGGGGTACGGTACCTGGAAACACCATATATTTT
CDR3aa: CASRRGTVPGNTIYF

d_gene: TRBD1
abundance: .
v_gene: TRBV18
j_gene: TRBJ2-1
CDR3nt: TGTGCCAGCTCACCCGGGACAGGTACCTACAATGAGCAGTTCTTC
CDR3aa: CASSPGTGTYNEQFF

d_gene: TRBD1
abundance: .
v_gene: TRBV2
j_gene: TRBJ1-5
CDR3nt: TGTGCCAGCAGTGAAACCCGGACAGGGGTTAATCAGCCCCAGCATTTT
CDR3aa: CASSETRTGVNQPQHF

d_gene: .
abundance: .
v_gene: TRBV15
j_gene: TRBJ1-2
CDR3nt: TGTGCCACCAGCACCTCAAGATGGGACGGCACTAACTATGGCTACACCTTC
CDR3aa: CATSTSRWDGTNYGYTF

d_gene: .
abundance: .
v_gene: TRBV7-2
j_gene: TRBJ1-4
CDR3nt: TGTGCCAGCAGCGACACGGGGGTGGGCCTTGAAAAACTGTTTTTT
CDR3aa: CASSDTGVGLEKLFF

d_gene: .
abundance: .
v_gene: TRBV5-1
j_gene: TRBJ2-1
CDR3nt: TGCGCCAGCAGCTCTTCACCTAACCTGTACAATGAGCAGTTCTTC
CDR3aa: CASSSSPNLYNEQFF

d_gene: .
abundance: few
v_gene: TRBV6-1
j_gene: TRBJ2-6
CDR3nt: TGTGCCAGCCGGGGAAACCCTGGGGCCAACGTCCTGACTTTC
CDR3aa: CASRGNPGANVLTF

d_gene: .
abundance: .
v_gene: TRBV7-9
j_gene: TRBJ2-7
CDR3nt: TGTGCCAGCAGCTTTGATTACTACGAGCAGTACTTC
CDR3aa: CASSFDYYEQYF

d_gene: .
abundance: .
v_gene: TRBV29-1
j_gene: TRBJ1-1
CDR3nt: TGCAGCGCTGGTAACACTGAAGCTTTCTTT
CDR3aa: CSAGNTEAFF

d_gene: TRBD1
abundance: once
v_gene: TRBV11-2
j_gene: TRBJ2-7
CDR3nt: TGTGCCAGCAGCCAACGAGGGACAGGGGGAGGAGAGCAGTACTTC
CDR3aa: CASSQRGTGGGEQYF

d_gene: TRBD2
abundance: .
v_gene: TRBV7-3
j_gene: TRBJ2-2
CDR3nt: TGTGCCAGCAGCGTAACGGGACTAGCGGGAGTTTCCGGGGAGCTGTTTTTT
CDR3aa: CASSVTGLAGVSGELFF

d_gene: .
abundance: .
v_gene: TRBV6-5
j_gene: TRBJ1-5
CDR3nt: TGTGCCAGCAGTTACACACCCAATCAGCCCCAGCATTTT
CDR3aa: CASSYTPNQPQHF

d_gene: TRBD1
abundance: .
v_gene: TRBV6-1
j_gene: TRBJ2-7
CDR3nt: TGTGCCAGCAGTTTAGGGACAGATTCCTACGAGCAGTACTTC
CDR3aa: CASSLGTDSYEQYF

d_gene: TRBD2
abundance: .
v_gene: TRBV5-6
j_gene: TRBJ2-7
CDR3nt: TGTGCCAGCAGCTGGAGCGGGAAGTACACCTACGAGCAGTACTTC
CDR3aa: CASSWSGKYTYEQYF

d_gene: .
abundance: .
v_gene: TRBV15
j_gene: TRBJ1-2
CDR3nt: TGTGCCACCAGCCCGACGGGGTGGGGCTACACCTTC
CDR3aa: CATSPTGWGYTF

d_gene: .
abundance: .
v_gene: TRBV19
j_gene: TRBJ1-1
CDR3nt: TGTGCCAGTAGAAAGGGAGAGACTGAAGCTTTCTTT
CDR3aa: CASRKGETEAFF

d_gene: .
abundance: .
v_gene: TRBV4-2
j_gene: TRBJ2-7
CDR3nt: TGTGCCAGCAGCCAAGGGGACGGGTACTACGAGCAGTACTTC
CDR3aa: CASSQGDGYYEQYF

d_gene: .
abundance: .
v_gene: TRBV6-5
j_gene: TRBJ1-2
CDR3nt: TGTGCCAGCAGTTACACGACGGGGAACTATGGCTACACCTTC
CDR3aa: CASSYTTGNYGYTF

d_gene: .
abundance: few
v_gene: TRBV28
j_gene: TRBJ1-1
CDR3nt: TGTGCCAGCAGTTTCTTAAACACTGAAGCTTTCTTT
CDR3aa: CASSFLNTEAFF

d_gene: TRBD1
abundance: .
v_gene: TRBV10-3
j_gene: TRBJ2-2
CDR3nt: TGTGCCATCAGTGAGTCGTTGGGGACAGGGACCGGGGAGCTGTTTTTT
CDR3aa: CAISESLGTGTGELFF

d_gene: TRBD1
abundance: once
v_gene: TRBV2
j_gene: TRBJ2-4
CDR3nt: TGTGCCAGCACCCCGGACAGGCAAATTCAGTACTTC
CDR3aa: CASTPDRQIQYF

d_gene: TRBD2
abundance: .
v_gene: TRBV2
j_gene: TRBJ2-7
CDR3nt: TGTGCCAGCAGGGCCGGACTAGCGGGAACAATCTACGAGCAGTACTTC
CDR3aa: CASRAGLAGTIYEQYF

d_gene: .
abundance: .
v_gene: TRBV5-1
j_gene: TRBJ1-1
CDR3nt: TGCGCCAGCAGTTCCTCAACAGGGGAAGCTTTCTTT
CDR3aa: CASSSSTGEAFF

d_gene: .
abundance: .
v_gene: TRBV9
j_gene: TRBJ2-3
CDR3nt: TGTGCCAGCAGCCCCCATACAGATACGCAGTATTTT
CDR3aa: CASSPHTDTQYF

d_gene: TRBD1
abundance: .
v_gene: TRBV6-5
j_gene: TRBJ2-2
CDR3nt: TGTGCCAGCAGTTACAGGGGGCTGAACACCGGGGAGCTGTTTTTT
CDR3aa: CASSYRGLNTGELFF

d_gene: .
abundance: .
v_gene: TRBV29-1
j_gene: TRBJ2-1
CDR3nt: TGCAGCGTTGACGCTAGGCAGGAGACTAATGAGCAGTTCTTC
CDR3aa: CSVDARQETNEQFF

d_gene: .
abundance: .
v_gene: TRBV19
j_gene: TRBJ1-2
CDR3nt: TGTGCATCCAGGGGTGATGTTTATGGCTACACCTTC
CDR3aa: CASRGDVYGYTF

d_gene: .
abundance: .
v_gene: TRBV10-3
j_gene: TRBJ1-2
CDR3nt: TGTGCCATCAGTGACCCCCAAGGGGAATCCAACTATGGCTACACCTTC
CDR3aa: CAISDPQGESNYGYTF

d_gene: .
abundance: .
v_gene: TRBV5-1
j_gene: TRBJ2-4
CDR3nt: TGCGCCAGCAGCTTGGAAGGGGAGCGATCCGGCAAAAACATTCAGTACTTC
CDR3aa: CASSLEGERSGKNIQYF

d_gene: TRBD1
abundance: .
v_gene: TRBV5-1
j_gene: TRBJ1-1
CDR3nt: TGCGCCAGCAGCTTGGGACAGGGGATGAACACTGAAGCTTTCTTT
CDR3aa: CASSLGQGMNTEAFF

d_gene: TRBD2
abundance: .
v_gene: TRBV6-1
j_gene: TRBJ2-7
CDR3nt: TGTGCCAGCAGTGTCCTCTCGGGCGGGAGGGCGACCTACGAGCAGTACTTC
CDR3aa: CASSVLSGGRATYEQYF

d_gene: TRBD1
abundance: .
v_gene: TRBV7-8
j_gene: TRBJ1-3
CDR3nt: TGTGCCAGCAGCGATGACCGGGACAGGGGTGGAAACACCATATATTTT
CDR3aa: CASSDDRDRGGNTIYF

d_gene: .
abundance: few
v_gene: TRBV11-2
j_gene: TRBJ2-3
CDR3nt: TGTGCCAGCAGGCTAGCGTTCACCACAGATACGCAGTATTTT
CDR3aa: CASRLAFTTDTQYF

d_gene: .
abundance: .
v_gene: TRBV7-3
j_gene: TRBJ1-2
CDR3nt: TGTGCCAGCAGCTTAACTCCAGGCCTGATAGGCTACACCTTC
CDR3aa: CASSLTPGLIGYTF

d_gene: TRBD2
abundance: once
v_gene: TRBV5-8
j_gene: TRBJ2-7
CDR3nt: TGTGCCAGCAGCTTGGAGGGGCGGGAGGTGGCCTACGAGCAGTACTTC
CDR3aa: CASSLEGREVAYEQYF

d_gene: TRBD2
abundance: .
v_gene: TRBV6-1
j_gene: TRBJ2-5
CDR3nt: TGTGCCAGCAGTGAATGGTGGGAGGGAGAGACCCAGTACTTC
CDR3aa: CASSEWWEGETQYF

d_gene: TRBD2
abundance: .
v_gene: TRBV28
j_gene: TRBJ2-2
CDR3nt: TGTGCCAGCAGTTCACGGACTAGCCGGGGGACCGGGGAGCTGTTTTTT
CDR3aa: CASSSRTSRGTGELFF

d_gene: TRBD2
abundance: .
v_gene: TRBV7-9
j_gene: TRBJ2-1
CDR3nt: TGTGCCAGCAGCCCGGCGACTAGCGGGATTTACAATGAGCAGTTCTTC
CDR3aa: CASSPATSGIYNEQFF

d_gene: TRBD2
abundance: .
v_gene: TRBV13
j_gene: TRBJ2-5
CDR3nt: TGTGCCAGCAGCTCCTTCGGGACTAGCAGACCTAAAGAGACCCAGTACTTC
CDR3aa: CASSSFGTSRPKETQYF

d_gene: .
abundance: .
v_gene: TRBV15
j_gene: TRBJ1-1
CDR3nt: TGTGCCACCAGCAGAGATCCAGTGGTACAGGGACTTGTTAACACTGAAGCTTTCTTT
CDR3aa: CATSRDPVVQGLVNTEAFF

d_gene: TRBD1
abundance: .
v_gene: TRBV6-1
j_gene: TRBJ1-2
CDR3nt: TGTGCCAGCAGTGAAGGGGGGACAGCTTATAACTATGGCTACACCTTC
CDR3aa: CASSEGGTAYNYGYTF

d_gene: TRBD1
abundance: .
v_gene: TRBV28
j_gene: TRBJ1-2
CDR3nt: TGTGCCAGCAACGTACAGGGGATCTATGGCTACACCTTC
CDR3aa: CASNVQGIYGYTF

d_gene: .
abundance: .
v_gene: TRBV7-2
j_gene: TRBJ1-2
CDR3nt: TGTGCCAGCAGCGCGACCCCCATCGGCTATGGCTACACCTTC
CDR3aa: CASSATPIGYGYTF

d_gene: .
abundance: .
v_gene: TRBV30
j_gene: TRBJ1-3
CDR3nt: TGTGCCTGTGGAATGGGATCTGGAAACACCATATATTTT
CDR3aa: CACGMGSGNTIYF

d_gene: .
abundance: .
v_gene: TRBV25-1
j_gene: TRBJ1-2
CDR3nt: TGTGCCAGCAGGGAGACAGAGGCCCTCGGCGGCTACACCTTC
CDR3aa: CASRETEALGGYTF

d_gene: .
abundance: .
v_gene: TRBV6-5
j_gene: TRBJ2-1
CDR3nt: TGTGCCAGCAGTTACCGGCCGGGGTACGACAATGAGCAGTTCTTC
CDR3aa: CASSYRPGYDNEQFF

d_gene: TRBD2
abundance: few
v_gene: TRBV6-5
j_gene: TRBJ2-1
CDR3nt: TGTGCCAGCATGTGGCGGGAGTACGGCAGTGAGCAGTTCTTC
CDR3aa: CASMWREYGSEQFF

d_gene: .
abundance: .
v_gene: TRBV23-1
j_gene: TRBJ1-5
CDR3nt: TGCGCCAGCAGTCGACCTATCCCGGGTCTTCTAAGCAATCAGCCCCAGCATTTT
CDR3aa: CASSRPIPGLLSNQPQHF

d_gene: .
abundance: .
v_gene: TRBV25-1
j_gene: TRBJ2-2
CDR3nt: TGTGCCAGCAGTGATATCCCCGGGGAGCTGTTTTTT
CDR3aa: CASSDIPGELFF